This is a list of T cell receptor beta chains from one sample in a study of blood T cell repertoires in COVID-19. Assay used: immunoSEQ multiplex PCR; TCRdb lists only in-frame clones, some missing. The sample holds 200,000 to 300,000 clones, about 87% seen once. Material for sequencing was PBMCs or T cells enriched from blood (not recorded which). The receptors originated from a woman between 40 and 50 years old with acute COVID-19. Each CDR3 is given with its conserved first and last residue. The D gene is left open where the match is weak. Some rows mark clone size as missing; the rest say once, few, many or name a class of expanded clone.

>TRBV10-3|TRBJ1-2|-|TRBD1
TGTGCCATCACCCGGGACAGGTCCTATGGCTACACCTTC
CAITRDRSYGYTF
>TRBV19|TRBJ1-3|-|-
TGTGCCACGGGGATAAGCTCTGGAAACACCATATATTTT
CATGISSGNTIYF
>TRBV19|TRBJ1-2|-|-
TGTGCCAGTAGTAGGACAGAGAACTATGGCTACACCTTC
CASSRTENYGYTF
>TRBV12-3/TRBV12-4|TRBJ1-2|-|-
TGTGCCAGCAGTTTGATACTAAACTATGGCTACACCTTC
CASSLILNYGYTF
>TRBV30|TRBJ1-1|-|-
TGTGCCTGGAAACGAGATATGAACACTGAAGCTTTCTTT
CAWKRDMNTEAFF
>TRBV7-2|TRBJ2-7|few|TRBD2
TGTGCCAGCAGCTTAGCAGGAGCGGGGGGTAGCTACGAGCAGTACTTC
CASSLAGAGGSYEQYF
>TRBV19|TRBJ1-3|-|TRBD1
TGTGCCACCTTGGACAGGGGATCTGGAAACACCATATATTTT
CATLDRGSGNTIYF
>TRBV11-3|TRBJ2-1|-|-
TGTGCCAGCAGCTTAGAGGGGAGGTCCTACAATGAGCAGTTCTTC
CASSLEGRSYNEQFF
>TRBV9|TRBJ2-3|few|TRBD1
TGTGCCAGCAGCCGCAGGGGGACCACAGATACGCAGTATTTT
CASSRRGTTDTQYF
>TRBV18|TRBJ2-5|once|-
TGTGCCAGCTCACCAGCGGGATTCGAGACCCAGTACTTC
CASSPAGFETQYF
>TRBV19|TRBJ1-3|-|-
TGTGCCGCCCAAGCCGACAGAAACAGAAACACCATATATTTT
CAAQADRNRNTIYF
>TRBV29-1|TRBJ1-1|-|-
TGCAGCGTTGTAGGGAGTAATACTGAAGCTTTCTTT
CSVVGSNTEAFF
>TRBV25-1|TRBJ1-2|-|TRBD1
TGTGCCAGCAGTGCTCCGGGACAGCCAATCTATGGCTACACCTTC
CASSAPGQPIYGYTF
>TRBV7-8|TRBJ1-2|-|-
TGTGCCAGCAGCTATATCCCGCGGCAGACTCTCGGCTACACCTTC
CASSYIPRQTLGYTF
>TRBV19|TRBJ1-1|-|TRBD1
TGTGCCAGTAGTGCCGGGACAGGACGCATGAACACTGAAGCTTTCTTT
CASSAGTGRMNTEAFF
>TRBV5-8|TRBJ1-2|-|-
TGTGCCAGCAGCCTGAGGTTGGGCTATGGCTACACCTTC
CASSLRLGYGYTF
>TRBV27|TRBJ1-4|-|TRBD1
TGTGCCAGCAGTTTCAGCAGGGGGAGTGAAAAACTGTTTTTT
CASSFSRGSEKLFF
>TRBV11-3|TRBJ1-2|-|-
TGTGCCAGCAGCTTAGCCGACAGTATCTATGGCTACACCTTC
CASSLADSIYGYTF
>TRBV5-6|TRBJ1-2|-|-
TGTGCCAGCAGCTTTCTCCGGACAGCGAACTATGGCTACACCTTC
CASSFLRTANYGYTF
>TRBV27|TRBJ1-3|-|-
TGTGCCAGCAGTACCGGGAACTCTGGAAACACCATATATTTT
CASSTGNSGNTIYF
>TRBV29-1|TRBJ2-2|-|TRBD2
TGCAGCGTTGAGAGGACTAGCGGGGGGCCTTTTTCGAACACCGGGGAGCTGTTTTTT
CSVERTSGGPFSNTGELFF
>TRBV5-1|TRBJ1-1|-|-
TGCGCCAGCAGCTTGGAAGGGGCCACTGAAGCTTTCTTT
CASSLEGATEAFF
>TRBV7-2|TRBJ1-1|-|-
TGTGCCAGCAGCTGGGGACACGGGAGGGCTTTCTTT
CASSWGHGRAFF
>TRBV2|TRBJ1-5|-|-
TGTGCCAGCAGTGATGGACGACAGTACAATCAGCCCCAGCATTTT
CASSDGRQYNQPQHF
>TRBV19|TRBJ2-2|-|-
TGTGCCAGTAGTATACCGGGGGTGCAGGCCGGGGAGCTGTTTTTT
CASSIPGVQAGELFF
>TRBV15|TRBJ1-1|-|-
TGTGCCACCAGCAGAGGACAGGCGGGCACTGAAGCTTTCTTT
CATSRGQAGTEAFF
>TRBV27|TRBJ2-2|few|-
TGTGCCAGCAGTTTTAGCCTCTCAGGGCTCGGGGAGCTGTTTTTT
CASSFSLSGLGELFF
>TRBV6-5|TRBJ1-1|-|TRBD1
TGTGCCAGCAGTTCGACAGGGCTGGGCACTGAAGCTTTCTTT
CASSSTGLGTEAFF
>TRBV19|TRBJ2-3|once|TRBD2
TGTGCCAGGTTGACACTAGCGGGTAAGGAATGCACAGATACGCAGTATTTT
CARLTLAGKECTDTQYF
>TRBV2|TRBJ2-1|-|TRBD2
TGTGCCAGCAGTGGACTAGCGGGGGGTGAGAATGAGCAGTTCTTC
CASSGLAGGENEQFF
>TRBV6-5|TRBJ1-1|-|-
TGTGCCAGCAGGGGTACAGGGTACACTGAAGCTTTCTTT
CASRGTGYTEAFF
>TRBV2|TRBJ1-2|-|-
TGTGCCAGCAGAGCCACCCTTACGTCTGGCTACACCTTC
CASRATLTSGYTF
>TRBV13|TRBJ2-7|-|TRBD1
TGTGCCAGCAGTCTTACAGGGGGCACTTCCTACGAGCAGTACTTC
CASSLTGGTSYEQYF
>TRBV4-1|TRBJ2-1|-|TRBD2
TGCGCCAGCAGCCAAGGAGTAGCGGGAGCGATGGGTAATGAGCAGTTCTTC
CASSQGVAGAMGNEQFF
>TRBV30|TRBJ1-3|-|-
TGTGCCTGGAGTGATGCGTGGGGCTCCATATATTTT
CAWSDAWGSIYF
>TRBV28|TRBJ1-1|-|-
TGTGCCAGCAGTTTCCCTAACCGCGGAGAAGCTTTCTTT
CASSFPNRGEAFF
>TRBV5-8|TRBJ2-1|-|-
TGTGCCAGCAGCTTCCGTAGTGAGCAGTTCTTC
CASSFRSEQFF
>TRBV11-2|TRBJ2-1|-|-
TGTGCCAGCAGCCCGGGGGTGGCGCCGAGCTCCTACAATGAGCAGTTCTTC
CASSPGVAPSSYNEQFF
>TRBV10-3|TRBJ1-6|once|-
TGTGCCATCAGTGAGGGTGACACTTTTAATTCACCCCTCCACTTT
CAISEGDTFNSPLHF
>TRBV28|TRBJ1-1|few|TRBD1
TGTGCCAGCAGTGTATCCGGGACAGGGACTGAAGCTTTCTTT
CASSVSGTGTEAFF
>TRBV19|TRBJ1-2|-|-
TGTGCCAGTAGTCCCGGCGCAGGGAACTATGGCTACACCTTC
CASSPGAGNYGYTF
>TRBV6-4|TRBJ2-3|-|TRBD2
TGTGCCAGCAGTGACAGGTCTAGCGGGGGCTGGGATACGCAGTATTTT
CASSDRSSGGWDTQYF
>TRBV30|TRBJ1-2|-|TRBD1
TGTGCCTGGAGTCGGGACAGCAACTATGGCTACACCTTC
CAWSRDSNYGYTF
>TRBV15|TRBJ1-2|-|-
TGTGCCACCAGCTCCCCGCAGGGCTATGGCTACACCTTC
CATSSPQGYGYTF
>TRBV9|TRBJ2-1|-|-
TGTGCCAGCAGCGTTTTCGCGGGGAGCTCCTACAATGAGCAGTTCTTC
CASSVFAGSSYNEQFF
>TRBV7-2|TRBJ1-2|-|-
TGTGCCAGCAGCCCAGACTGGACCGGGGTCGAGGGCTACACCTTC
CASSPDWTGVEGYTF
>TRBV6-2/TRBV6-3|TRBJ1-5|many|TRBD1
TGTGCCAGCAGTTACGTGGCGGTACAGGGGGCTTATAGCAATCAGCCCCAGCATTTT
CASSYVAVQGAYSNQPQHF
>TRBV7-2|TRBJ2-7|-|-
TGTGCCAGCAGCTTAGCGGCCCACGAGCAGTACTTC
CASSLAAHEQYF
>TRBV4-3|TRBJ2-5|-|TRBD1
TGCGCCAGCAGCCAAGGGACCGGGACAGCTCAAGAGACCCAGTACTTC
CASSQGTGTAQETQYF
>TRBV15|TRBJ2-7|-|-
TGTGCCACCAGCAGAGATCGTGAGGGTTCCTACGAGCAGTACTTC
CATSRDREGSYEQYF
>TRBV3-1/TRBV3-2|TRBJ1-2|-|-
TGTGCCAGCAGCCAAATAGACAGGAACTATGGCTACACCTTC
CASSQIDRNYGYTF
>TRBV19|TRBJ2-4|-|TRBD1
TGTGCCAGTAGTATTCCGGGACAGGGGGCCAAAAACATTCAGTACTTC
CASSIPGQGAKNIQYF
>TRBV4-2|TRBJ1-3|-|-
TGTGCCAGCAGCCAAGGCGTCGGGGACTCTGGAAACACCATATATTTT
CASSQGVGDSGNTIYF
>TRBV7-6|TRBJ2-5|-|TRBD2
TGTGCCAGCAGCTTAAGGGGTAGCGGGGGGGTAGAGACCCAGTACTTC
CASSLRGSGGVETQYF
>TRBV15|TRBJ2-5|-|TRBD2
TGTGCCACCAGCAGAGATCGTCCGGGACTAGCGGGAGCCCAAGAGACCCAGTACTTC
CATSRDRPGLAGAQETQYF
>TRBV3-1/TRBV3-2|TRBJ2-1|few|-
TGTGCCAGCAGCCAAGTTGGCGGCTACAATGAGCAGTTCTTC
CASSQVGGYNEQFF
>TRBV24-1|TRBJ1-5|-|-
TGTGCCACCAGTGAATCAACGGGGATATCGGGCAATCAGCCCCAGCATTTT
CATSESTGISGNQPQHF